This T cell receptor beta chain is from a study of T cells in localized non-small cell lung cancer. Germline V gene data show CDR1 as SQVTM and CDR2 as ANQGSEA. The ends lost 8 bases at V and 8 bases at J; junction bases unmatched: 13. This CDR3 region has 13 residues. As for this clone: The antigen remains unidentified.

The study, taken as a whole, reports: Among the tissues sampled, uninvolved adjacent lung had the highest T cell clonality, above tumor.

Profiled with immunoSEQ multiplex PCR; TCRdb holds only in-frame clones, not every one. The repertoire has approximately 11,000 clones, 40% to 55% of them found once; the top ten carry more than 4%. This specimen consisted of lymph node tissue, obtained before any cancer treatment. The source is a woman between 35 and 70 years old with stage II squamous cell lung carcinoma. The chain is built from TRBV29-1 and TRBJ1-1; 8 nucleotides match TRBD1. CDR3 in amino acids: CSTLTGASWEAFF. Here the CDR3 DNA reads TGCAGCACCTTGACAGGGGCCAGTTGGGAAGCTTTCTTT.